The rows below give T cell receptor beta chains drawn from one sample of a study of blood T cell repertoires in COVID-19. Here immunoSEQ multiplex PCR was the method, and the copy in TCRdb shows in-frame clones only, minus some. The sample lists some 150,000 clones, about three quarters seen once, with roughly 9% in the top ten. Sequenced: peripheral blood. All receptors come from a woman aged 50 to 60 with active or convalescent COVID-19. The CDR3 runs from the conserved cysteine through the conserved F or W. A D gene is named only where the DNA matches it firmly. Not all rows give a size; the values are once, few, many and, for expanded clones, a class.

len | j_gene | d_gene | abundance | v_gene | CDR3aa | CDR3nt
16 | TRBJ1-1 | - | few | TRBV27 | CASSFFTGKGDTEAFF | TGTGCCAGCAGTTTCTTCACAGGGAAGGGGGACACTGAAGCTTTCTTT
15 | TRBJ2-3 | - | once | TRBV4-2 | CASSQDLAHRDTQYF | TGTGCCAGCAGCCAAGATTTAGCCCATCGGGATACGCAGTATTTT
17 | TRBJ1-6 | - | - | TRBV10-3 | CAISELGGRGYNSPLHF | TGTGCCATCAGTGAGCTCGGGGGGAGGGGTTATAATTCACCCCTCCACTTT
13 | TRBJ1-2 | TRBD1 | - | TRBV5-1 | CASSLGTGEGYTF | TGCGCCAGCAGCTTGGGGACAGGGGAAGGCTACACCTTC
15 | TRBJ1-4 | - | once | TRBV4-2 | CASSQVQGLNEKLFF | TGTGCCAGCAGCCAAGTGCAGGGGTTGAATGAAAAACTGTTTTTT
13 | TRBJ1-5 | - | - | TRBV19 | CASSIQANQPQHF | TGTGCCAGTAGTATCCAGGCAAATCAGCCCCAGCATTTT
16 | TRBJ1-3 | - | - | TRBV9 | CASSVGGEGSGNTIYF | TGTGCCAGCAGCGTCGGCGGGGAGGGCTCTGGAAACACCATATATTTT
16 | TRBJ1-3 | - | - | TRBV5-5 | CASSLGAGTSGNTIYF | TGTGCCAGCAGCTTAGGGGCAGGAACCTCTGGAAACACCATATATTTT
14 | TRBJ1-2 | TRBD1 | - | TRBV30 | CASKTGTGGYGYTF | TGTGCCTCCAAAACCGGGACAGGGGGCTATGGCTACACCTTC
17 | TRBJ2-2 | - | - | TRBV7-3 | CASSPRGGHLNTGELFF | TGTGCCAGCAGCCCTAGAGGCGGACACCTTAACACCGGGGAGCTGTTTTTT
14 | TRBJ2-1 | - | - | TRBV6-5 | CASSPRGLNNEQFF | TGTGCCAGCAGTCCAAGGGGACTTAATAATGAGCAGTTCTTC
13 | TRBJ1-1 | - | - | TRBV7-9 | CASSYVQNTEAFF | TGTGCCAGCAGCTACGTACAAAACACTGAAGCTTTCTTT
16 | TRBJ1-2 | TRBD1 | few | TRBV15 | CATSRRWGQGAYGYTF | TGTGCCACCAGCAGACGATGGGGACAGGGGGCGTATGGCTACACCTTC
17 | TRBJ2-2 | TRBD1 | once | TRBV6-2/TRBV6-3 | CASSPPPGQGAWGELFF | TGTGCCAGCAGTCCGCCCCCGGGACAGGGGGCATGGGGGGAGCTGTTTTTT
16 | TRBJ2-2 | TRBD2 | - | TRBV5-1 | CASSFLAGANTGELFF | TGCGCCAGCAGCTTCCTGGCGGGAGCGAACACCGGGGAGCTGTTTTTT
13 | TRBJ1-2 | - | once | TRBV18 | CASLAGEGYGYTF | TGTGCCAGCTTGGCAGGGGAGGGATATGGCTACACCTTC
14 | TRBJ1-2 | - | - | TRBV3-1/TRBV3-2 | CASSQGASSYGYTF | TGTGCCAGCAGCCAGGGGGCGTCCTCCTATGGCTACACCTTC
13 | TRBJ2-7 | TRBD1 | - | TRBV30 | CACTGTGVYEQYF | TGTGCCTGTACCGGGACAGGGGTATACGAGCAGTACTTC
16 | TRBJ2-3 | TRBD2 | - | TRBV5-4 | CASSLWLAASTDTQYF | TGTGCCAGCAGCTTGTGGCTAGCGGCGAGCACAGATACGCAGTATTTT
14 | TRBJ1-6 | TRBD1 | - | TRBV30 | CAWTGQGAISPLHF | TGTGCCTGGACCGGACAGGGGGCCATTTCACCCCTCCACTTT
15 | TRBJ2-7 | TRBD1 | - | TRBV19 | CASSMPQGRTYEQYF | TGTGCCAGTAGTATGCCACAGGGGCGGACCTACGAGCAGTACTTC
14 | TRBJ1-1 | - | - | TRBV4-3 | CASSQDSGRTEAFF | TGCGCCAGCAGCCAAGATTCAGGGAGGACTGAAGCTTTCTTT
16 | TRBJ2-6 | - | - | TRBV6-2/TRBV6-3 | CASSPDRSSGANVLTF | TGTGCCAGCAGCCCCGACAGGTCCTCTGGGGCCAACGTCCTGACTTTC
13 | TRBJ1-1 | - | - | TRBV28 | CASSPGLYTEAFF | TGTGCCAGCAGTCCGGGACTGTACACTGAAGCTTTCTTT
15 | TRBJ2-1 | - | - | TRBV9 | CASSVGTPPYNEQFF | TGTGCCAGCAGCGTGGGGACTCCGCCCTACAATGAGCAGTTCTTC
15 | TRBJ1-2 | - | - | TRBV28 | CASSQQGRNNYGYTF | TGTGCCAGCAGCCAACAGGGACGAAATAACTATGGCTACACCTTC
14 | TRBJ1-1 | - | - | TRBV2 | CASRALQANTEAFF | TGTGCCAGCAGGGCCCTACAGGCGAACACTGAAGCTTTCTTT
13 | TRBJ1-5 | TRBD1 | - | TRBV6-5 | CASTPTGGQPQHF | TGTGCCAGCACCCCGACAGGGGGTCAGCCCCAGCATTTT
16 | TRBJ2-3 | - | - | TRBV4-1 | CASSQVTGASTDTQYF | TGCGCCAGCAGCCAAGTGACGGGAGCTAGCACAGATACGCAGTATTTT
15 | TRBJ1-3 | - | - | TRBV18 | CASSPQTGSGNTIYF | TGTGCCAGCTCACCACAGACAGGCTCTGGAAACACCATATATTTT
14 | TRBJ2-2 | - | - | TRBV7-9 | CASSLDSLTGELFF | TGTGCCAGCAGCTTAGACAGTCTAACAGGGGAGCTGTTTTTT
17 | TRBJ2-5 | - | - | TRBV28 | CASSPAKLAELQETQYF | TGTGCCAGCAGCCCCGCGAAGCTAGCAGAACTCCAAGAGACCCAGTACTTC
15 | TRBJ2-3 | TRBD2 | - | TRBV7-2 | CASSSSGRWTDTQYF | TGTGCCAGCAGCTCTAGCGGGAGGTGGACAGATACGCAGTATTTT
16 | TRBJ1-5 | TRBD1 | - | TRBV19 | CASSISQGIFNQPQHF | TGTGCCAGTAGTATCTCACAGGGGATATTCAATCAGCCCCAGCATTTT
14 | TRBJ1-3 | TRBD1 | - | TRBV6-6 | CASRQGAGGNTIYF | TGTGCCAGCAGACAGGGGGCAGGTGGAAACACCATATATTTT
15 | TRBJ1-5 | - | - | TRBV30 | CAWSGRGLYNQPQHF | TGTGCCTGGAGTGGTCGGGGGTTATACAATCAGCCCCAGCATTTT
14 | TRBJ1-6 | - | once | TRBV7-2 | CASSRTGLNSPLHF | TGTGCCAGCAGCCGTACAGGGCTCAATTCACCCCTCCACTTT
18 | TRBJ1-5 | - | - | TRBV19 | CASSSRQTGRRGNQPQHF | TGTGCCAGTAGTTCCCGCCAGACAGGCCGAAGGGGCAATCAGCCCCAGCATTTT
16 | TRBJ2-3 | - | - | TRBV5-4 | CASSPEGTRSTDTQYF | TGTGCCAGCAGCCCCGAAGGGACACGTAGCACAGATACGCAGTATTTT
14 | TRBJ2-1 | TRBD2 | - | TRBV2 | CASGGGLANNEQFF | TGTGCCAGCGGGGGGGGACTAGCTAACAATGAGCAGTTCTTC
14 | TRBJ1-6 | TRBD1 | once | TRBV7-9 | CASSFPGQGSPLHF | TGTGCCAGCAGCTTCCCGGGACAGGGATCACCCCTCCACTTT